These 11 T cell receptor beta chains share one sample of origin, sequenced in a study of neurological immune-mediated disorders. TCRdb re-called the 5' RACE reads through MiXCR, storing one row per CDR3 protein. In the table there are around 40,000 distinct CDR3 sequences, 7% to 8.5% of which are singletons. Specimen: CD4+ T cells from blood. The receptors were sampled from a man between 50 and 59 years old in good health.

The gene calls are TRBV21-1 and TRBJ2-2; the listed D gene, TRBD1, was not tested against the DNA. TRBV21-1 is a listed pseudogene. The CDR3 sequence is 18 residues long. Written as DNA, the CDR3 is TGTGCCAGCAGCCACCGCCGGGACAAGACCCGTAACACCGGGGAGCTGTTTTTT. This translates into CASSHRRDKTRNTGELFF.

This clonotype was counted between two and nine times. The DNA for the CDR3 is TGTGCCAGCACCCGGGAGGGGAGCTCCTACAATGAGCAGTTCTTC. This encodes CASTREGSSYNEQFF. The chain links TRBV5-4 to TRBJ2-1; 8 bases line up with TRBD2. The CDR3 totals 15 residues. The germline V gene encodes CDR1 SGHNT and CDR2 YYREEE (reference sequence). J gave up 0 bases and V 6 bases, and 5 bases lay outside the gene matches.

This clonotype was observed at least ten times. The V call is TRBV7-7, the J call TRBJ2-2; D is perhaps TRBD2 (6 bases). CDR3 length equals 16 residues. V shed 4 bases and J shed 5 bases, with 17 bases lying between them. Germline CDR1 is SSHAT and CDR2 is FNYEAQ (reference sequence). CDR3 residues: CASSSAGGTGTGELFF. Written as DNA, the CDR3 is TGTGCCAGCAGCTCAGCGGGTGGTACGGGTACCGGGGAGCTGTTTTTT. Full variable domain (missing parts from reference TRBV7-7 and TRBJ2-2): GAGVSQSPRYKVTKRGQDVTLRCDPISSHATLYWYQQALGQGPEFLTYFNYEAQPDKSGLPSDRFSAERPEGSISTLTIQRTEQRDSAMYRCASSSAGGTGTGELFFGEGSRLTVL.

This clonotype has at least ten counts. The chain uses TRBV20-1 and TRBJ2-5; 10 bases fit TRBD2. Germline assignment: CDR1 DFQATT and CDR2 SNEGSKA (reference sequence). V lost 3 bases to trimming and J lost 1 base; unmatched junction nucleotides: 2. This CDR3 is built from 14 residues. CDR3 sequence (DNA): TGCAGTGCTAGGCTAGCGGGGGTCCAAGAGACCCAGTACTTC. Its translation: CSARLAGVQETQYF.

The chain links TRBV5-4 to TRBJ2-3, with a weak D call TRBD2 (7 bases). V was cut by 4 bases and J by 4 bases, with 10 bases left in between. CDR3 length: 13 amino acids. Germline V gene data show CDR1 as SGHNT and CDR2 as YYREEE (reference sequence). CDR3 amino acids: CASSGRGADTQYF. The CDR3 bases are TGTGCCAGCAGCGGGAGGGGGGCAGATACGCAGTATTTT.

This clonotype was found many times. The chain couples TRBV29-1 to TRBJ2-1, with D perhaps given as TRBD1 or TRBD2 (5 bases each). Trimming took 6 bases from V and 9 from J, leaving 15 bases between them. CDR3 length equals 12 residues. CDR1 SQVTM and CDR2 ANQGSEA come from the germline V gene. This CDR3 reads CSVHPLGPEQFF. The CDR3, as DNA: TGCAGCGTCCATCCCTTGGGACCTGAGCAGTTCTTC.

This clonotype is termed medium-sized. The rearrangement uses TRBV18 and TRBJ1-6; D call uncertain. Germline V gives CDR1 KGHSH, CDR2 LQKENI. The CDR3 covers 13 residues. Trimming pared 1 base from V and 8 bases from J, leaving 6 bases between. The CDR3 DNA sequence: TGTGCCAGCTCACCACGTATGGATTCACCCCTCCACTTT. This sequence encodes CASSPRMDSPLHF.

In this sample, this clonotype turned up many times. The chain couples TRBV5-1 to TRBJ2-5; TRBD1 matches at 7 bases. The CDR3 runs to 16 residues. The junction had 9 bases not matched to a gene; V was cut back by 2 bases and J by 2 bases. Germline V gene lookup returns CDR1 SGHRS and CDR2 YFSETQ. In nucleotides, the CDR3 is TGCGCCAGCAGCTTCTCCGGGACAGAAAAGCAAGAGACCCAGTACTTC. It yields the protein CASSFSGTEKQETQYF.

This clonotype has ten or more counts. J is TRBJ2-7 and V is TRBV20-1, with TRBD1 identical over 7 bases. After removal of 3 bases from V and 3 bases from J, the junction contained 11 bases not matched to a gene. The CDR3 is made up of 15 amino acids. CDR1 and CDR2 (germline): DFQATT, SNEGSKA (reference sequence). The CDR3 sequence is CSASMTGYSSYEQYF. The CDR3 DNA reads as TGCAGTGCTAGTATGACAGGGTATTCGAGCTACGAGCAGTACTTC.

The V and J genes are TRBV13 and TRBJ2-7, with a possible D match to TRBD1 (6 bases). The CDR3 spans 14 residues. Between the trimmed V and J ends, which lost 5 bases and 3 bases, there was a span of 14 bases. Germline values: CDR1 PRHDT, CDR2 FYEKMQ (reference sequence). The CDR3, as DNA: TGTGCCAGCAGCACCTCCCCGGACAGCTACGAGCAGTACTTC. The encoded protein is CASSTSPDSYEQYF.

This chain links TRBV15 with TRBJ2-1; D could derive from TRBD1 or TRBD2 (5 bases each). Trimming shortened V by 6 bases and J by 0 bases, and 12 bases separated the two germline ends. CDR1 is LNHNV and CDR2 is YYDKDF in the germline V gene (reference sequence). The CDR3 is 15 amino acids. CDR3 coding DNA: TGTGCCACCAGTGGGGGAAGGAGCTCCTACAATGAGCAGTTCTTC. It is translated as CATSGGRSSYNEQFF.